Following are 18 T cell receptor beta chains from one sample sequenced in a study of blood T cell repertoires in COVID-19 (dated by TCRdb to between 2020 and 2021). To prepare the library, the immunoSEQ multiplex PCR assay was applied. As stored in TCRdb, this immuneACCESS dataset retains in-frame rearrangements with V and J assigned. A fraction of the clones does not appear; measured against another copy, unresolved V genes explain less than half of the discrepancy, and the remainder lacks a known reason. In this sample the table shows 130,000 or so clones, almost 90% of which occur a single time. About 1.5% of the sample is held by the ten biggest clonotypes. The sample taken for sequencing was peripheral blood. All receptors derive from a woman aged 60-70 years with acute or convalescent COVID-19.

For the CDR3, the DNA is TGTGCCAGCAGCGTAGGGACAGGGGGCCTCACTGAAGCTTTCTTT. Translation: CASSVGTGGLTEAFF. V gene TRBV9 combines with J gene TRBJ1-1, with 11 bases fitting TRBD1. The CDR3 consists of 15 residues. The J segment lost 4 bases and the V segment lost 0 bases, leaving 2 bases of the junction unmatched. Germline V lookup: CDR1 SGDLS, CDR2 YYNGEE.

The chain is built from TRBV7-2 and TRBJ1-1; D might be TRBD1 (5 bases). CDR1 and CDR2 (germline): SGHTA, FQGNSA. V gave up 0 bases and J gave up 2 bases, with 10 bases separating them. There are 15 residues in the CDR3. CDR3 sequence: CASSLASGFNTEAFF. DNA of the CDR3: TGTGCCAGCAGCTTAGCGTCAGGGTTTAACACTGAAGCTTTCTTT.

This chain joins TRBV15 and TRBJ2-2; 15 bases agree with TRBD2. This CDR3 has 17 residues. Germline assignment: CDR1 LNHNV and CDR2 YYDKDF (reference sequence). V trimming: 3 bases; J trimming: 3 bases; junction bases outside the gene matches: 2. DNA of the CDR3: TGTGCCACCAGCAGTGGGACTAGCGGGGGGTACACCGGGGAGCTGTTTTTT. The encoded protein is CATSSGTSGGYTGELFF. Together with reference TRBV15 and TRBJ2-2, the CDR3 gives the full variable domain: DAMVIQNPRYQVTQFGKPVTLSCSQTLNHNVMYWYQQKSSQAPKLLFHYYDKDFNNEADTPDNFQSRRPNTSFCFLDIRSPGLGDTAMYLCATSSGTSGGYTGELFFGEGSRLTVL.

This rearrangement joins TRBV24-1 to TRBJ1-1, with TRBD1 matching over 12 bases. CDR1 and CDR2 from the germline V gene are KGHDR and SFDVKD. CDR3 length: 15 amino acids. V shed 3 bases, J shed 8 bases, and the junction held 6 bases outside the gene matches. CDR3 nucleotides: TGTGCCACCAGTGATCCCTCCGGGACAGGGGGCGAAGCTTTCTTT. This translates into CATSDPSGTGGEAFF.

The chain links TRBV29-1 to TRBJ2-1; TRBD2 is a possible D gene (5 bases). There are 13 residues in the CDR3. V was shortened by 7 bases and J by 4 bases, with 14 bases between the two germline ends. The germline CDR1 and CDR2 sequences are SQVTM and ANQGSEA. The chain's CDR3 is CSGRFGGYNEQFF. The CDR3 DNA reads as TGCAGCGGAAGATTTGGAGGATACAATGAGCAGTTCTTC.

The rearrangement links TRBV7-9 to TRBJ2-7, with unresolved D. The CDR3 spans 13 residues. Germline CDR1 SEHNR, CDR2 FQNEAQ (reference sequence). Trimming pared 1 base from V and 2 bases from J, leaving 6 bases between. This CDR3 is CASSLDSPYEQYF. The CDR3 DNA reads TGTGCCAGCAGCTTAGATAGCCCCTACGAGCAGTACTTC.

This chain links TRBV18 with TRBJ1-6; no firm D call. Germline CDR1 and CDR2: KGHSH and LQKENI. The CDR3 length is 14 residues. Trimming left V 2 bases short and J 4 bases short, with 6 bases between. CDR3 DNA: TGTGCCAGCTCACCAGGGCAGTATAATTCACCCCTCCACTTT. Its protein product is CASSPGQYNSPLHF.

This clone was detected only once. The chain couples TRBV11-2 to TRBJ2-3; a weak D match, TRBD1 (5 bases). The length of the CDR3 is 15 residues. Deletions cut 5 bases from V and 2 bases from J, with 14 bases between. Looked up from germline, CDR1 is SGHAT and CDR2 is FQNNGV. CDR3 nucleotide sequence: TGTGCCAGCAGCGAATTTAGGGGTATCACAGATACGCAGTATTTT. Residues: CASSEFRGITDTQYF. The whole variable domain, remainder taken from reference TRBV11-2 and TRBJ2-3, is EAGVAQSPRYKIIEKRQSVAFWCNPISGHATLYWYQQILGQGPKLLIQFQNNGVVDDSQLPKDRFSAERLKGVDSTLKIQPAKLEDSAVYLCASSEFRGITDTQYFGPGTRLTVL.

The gene calls are TRBV27 and TRBJ1-6; the match to TRBD1 covers 7 bases. In germline, CDR1 is MNHEY, CDR2 SMNVEV (reference sequence). This CDR3 contains 14 residues. Germline trimming cut 4 bases from V and 5 bases from J; bases unmatched to any gene: 2. CDR3 sequence reads: CASSSTGNNSPLHF. The CDR3 coding sequence is TGTGCCAGCAGTTCGACAGGGAATAATTCACCCCTCCACTTT.

The V call is TRBV27, the J call TRBJ1-2; 9 bases are a match to TRBD1. V was clipped by 3 bases and J by 7 bases; unmatched bases: 9. Germline loops: CDR1 MNHEY, CDR2 SMNVEV (reference sequence). The CDR3 sequence is 15 residues long. The CDR3 here is CASSFGQGIESGYTF. CDR3 nucleotide sequence: TGTGCCAGCAGTTTCGGACAGGGGATCGAGTCTGGCTACACCTTC.

The J gene is TRBJ2-1, the V gene TRBV29-1, with a weak D call TRBD1 (6 bases). Per germline, CDR1 SQVTM and CDR2 ANQGSEA. The CDR3 has 10 amino acids. The ends were cut back, 5 bases at V and 15 bases at J, with 14 bases in the middle. In DNA, the CDR3 is TGCAGCGTTTACACAGGGTCGGGGTTCTTC. As protein: CSVYTGSGFF.

CDR3 in DNA: TGTGCCAGCATGACACCGAAGGAGGCCACTGAAGCTTTCTTT. Amino acids: CASMTPKEATEAFF. The chain has TRBV6-5 and TRBJ1-1, with unresolved D. V lost 7 bases and J 4 bases, leaving 16 bases between the germline ends. The CDR3 has 14 amino acids. In germline, CDR1 is MNHEY, CDR2 SVGAGI.

The V call is TRBV2, the J call TRBJ2-3; possible D gene TRBD1, 5 bases. This CDR3 has 15 residues. V was clipped by 4 bases and J by 0 bases, with 11 bases between them. The germline V gene encodes CDR1 SNHLY and CDR2 FYNNEI. This CDR3 is CASSVGQLSTDTQYF. The DNA of the CDR3 is TGTGCCAGCAGTGTAGGACAACTTAGCACAGATACGCAGTATTTT.

This clone was detected once. The rearrangement links TRBV5-6 to TRBJ1-2, with 8 bases that match TRBD1. The junction had 6 bases not matched to a gene; V was cut back by 2 bases and J by 3 bases. The length of the CDR3 is 15 residues. The V gene's germline CDR1 is SGHDT and CDR2 YYEEEE. CDR3 bases: TGTGCCAGCAGCTTTGATTACAGGGGGGACTATGGCTACACCTTC. Translation: CASSFDYRGDYGYTF.

The gene calls are TRBV7-3 and TRBJ2-1; perhaps TRBD1 as D (6 bases). Germline assignment: CDR1 SGHTA and CDR2 FQGTGA. V gave up 4 bases and J gave up 0 bases, with 16 bases separating them. The CDR3 has 17 residues. In DNA form, the CDR3 reads TGTGCCAGCAGCTCGCCCCCTCAGGGGAGCTCCTACAATGAGCAGTTCTTC. It encodes CASSSPPQGSSYNEQFF.

This chain joins TRBV28 and TRBJ1-1; possible D gene TRBD1, 6 bases. Germline lookup yields CDR1 MDHEN and CDR2 SYDVKM. Between the trimmed V and J ends, which lost 2 bases and 3 bases, there was a span of 10 bases. The CDR3 runs to 14 residues. The DNA for the CDR3 is TGTGCCAGCAGTTTACTGTCAGGGGACACTGAAGCTTTCTTT. Translating gives CASSLLSGDTEAFF.

V is TRBV19 and J is TRBJ1-3, with TRBD1 matching 8 bases. This CDR3 has 16 residues. CDR1 is LNHDA, CDR2 SQIVND, per germline (reference sequence). J was trimmed by 0 bases and V by 6 bases; bases with no gene match: 7. This chain's CDR3 is CASSTETGASGNTIYF. The CDR3 nucleotides are TGTGCCAGTAGCACGGAGACAGGGGCCTCTGGAAACACCATATATTTT.

The CDR3 DNA is TGTGCCAGCAGCTTATGGAGAAGTACAACTAATGAAAAACTGTTTTTT. Amino acid sequence: CASSLWRSTTNEKLFF. V is TRBV7-9 and J is TRBJ1-4; D call uncertain. V lost 2 bases, J lost 0 bases, and 10 bases lay in between. From germline, CDR1 is SEHNR and CDR2 FQNEAQ (reference sequence). The CDR3 extends over 16 amino acids.